This entry describes one T cell receptor (beta chain). The data were taken from a study of control samples from healthy donors and cancer patients. The germline V gene encodes CDR1 LNHDA and CDR2 SQIVND (reference sequence). CDR3 length equals 16 residues. Trimming took 7 bases from V and 0 from J; bases not matched to a gene: 8. Sequencing used immunoSEQ multiplex PCR; TCRdb keeps in-frame clones, though not all of them. Among under 150,000 clones listed, more than 70% were seen once. J is TRBJ1-3 and V is TRBV19; 8 positions agree with TRBD1. The sample was blood. The source is a man between 60 and 70 years old in good health. CDR3 bases: TGTGCCAGTAACACCGGGACAGGCACCTCTGGAAACACCATATATTTT. Translation gives CASNTGTGTSGNTIYF.